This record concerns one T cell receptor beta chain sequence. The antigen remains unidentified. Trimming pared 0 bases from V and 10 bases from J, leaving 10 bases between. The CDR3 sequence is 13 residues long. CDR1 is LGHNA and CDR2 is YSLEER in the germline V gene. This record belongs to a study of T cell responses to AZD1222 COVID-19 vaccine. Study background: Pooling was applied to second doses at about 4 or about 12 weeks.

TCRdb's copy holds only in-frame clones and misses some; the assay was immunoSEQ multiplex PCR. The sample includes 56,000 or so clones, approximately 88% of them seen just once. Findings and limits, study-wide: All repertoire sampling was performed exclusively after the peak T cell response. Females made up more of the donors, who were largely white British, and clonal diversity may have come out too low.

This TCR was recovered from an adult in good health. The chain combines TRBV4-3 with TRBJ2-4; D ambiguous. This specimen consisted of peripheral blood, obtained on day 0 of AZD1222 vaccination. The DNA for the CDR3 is TGCGCCAGCAGCCAAGATCGGCGAGATATTCAGTACTTC. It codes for CASSQDRRDIQYF.